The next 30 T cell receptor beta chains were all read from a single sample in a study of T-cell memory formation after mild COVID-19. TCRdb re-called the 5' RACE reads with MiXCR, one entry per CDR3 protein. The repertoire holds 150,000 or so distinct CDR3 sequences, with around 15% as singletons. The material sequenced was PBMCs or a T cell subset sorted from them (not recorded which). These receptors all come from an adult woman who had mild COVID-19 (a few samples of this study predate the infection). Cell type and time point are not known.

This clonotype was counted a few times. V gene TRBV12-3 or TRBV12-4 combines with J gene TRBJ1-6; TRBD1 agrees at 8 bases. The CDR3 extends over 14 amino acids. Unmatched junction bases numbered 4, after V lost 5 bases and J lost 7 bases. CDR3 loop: CASSLRQGNSPLHF. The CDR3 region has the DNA TGTGCCAGCAGTCTCCGACAGGGGAATTCACCCCTCCACTTT.

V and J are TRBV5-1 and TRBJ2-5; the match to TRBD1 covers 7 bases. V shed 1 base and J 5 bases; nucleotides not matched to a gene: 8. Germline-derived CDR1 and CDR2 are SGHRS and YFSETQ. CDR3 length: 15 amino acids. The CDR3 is CASSLQTGPGETQYF. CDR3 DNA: TGCGCCAGCAGCTTGCAGACAGGGCCGGGGGAGACCCAGTACTTC.

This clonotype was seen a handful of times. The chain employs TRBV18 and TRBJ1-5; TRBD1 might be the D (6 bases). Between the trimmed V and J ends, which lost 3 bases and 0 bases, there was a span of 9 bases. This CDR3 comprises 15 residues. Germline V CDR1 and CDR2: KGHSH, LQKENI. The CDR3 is CASSPYRDSNQPQHF. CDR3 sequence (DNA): TGTGCCAGCTCACCCTACAGGGATAGCAATCAGCCCCAGCATTTT. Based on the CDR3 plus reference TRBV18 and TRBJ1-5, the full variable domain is NAGVMQNPRHLVRRRGQEARLRCSPMKGHSHVYWYRQLPEEGLKFMVYLQKENIIDESGMPKERFSAEFPKEGPSILRIQQVVRGDSAAYFCASSPYRDSNQPQHFGDGTRLSIL.

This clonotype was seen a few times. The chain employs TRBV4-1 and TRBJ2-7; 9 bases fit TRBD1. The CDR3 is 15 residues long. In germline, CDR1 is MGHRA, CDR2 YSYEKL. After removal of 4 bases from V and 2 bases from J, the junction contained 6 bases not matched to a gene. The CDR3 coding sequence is TGCGCCAGCAGCCCCAGACAGGGGGGCCCCTACGAGCAGTACTTC. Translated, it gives CASSPRQGGPYEQYF.

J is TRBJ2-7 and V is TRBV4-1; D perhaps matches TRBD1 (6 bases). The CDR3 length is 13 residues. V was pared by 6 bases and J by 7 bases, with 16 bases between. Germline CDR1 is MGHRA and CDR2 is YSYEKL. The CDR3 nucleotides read TGCGCCAGCAGAAAGGTTGGGGGCTGGGAGCAGTACTTC. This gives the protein CASRKVGGWEQYF.

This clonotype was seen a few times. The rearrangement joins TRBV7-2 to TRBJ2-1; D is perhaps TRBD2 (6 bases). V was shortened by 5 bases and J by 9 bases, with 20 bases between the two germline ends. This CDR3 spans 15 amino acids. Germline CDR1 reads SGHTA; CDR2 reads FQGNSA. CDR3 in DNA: TGTGCCAGCAGCCCCTTGGGACTTCTCGCGGGTGAGCAGTTCTTC. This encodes CASSPLGLLAGEQFF.

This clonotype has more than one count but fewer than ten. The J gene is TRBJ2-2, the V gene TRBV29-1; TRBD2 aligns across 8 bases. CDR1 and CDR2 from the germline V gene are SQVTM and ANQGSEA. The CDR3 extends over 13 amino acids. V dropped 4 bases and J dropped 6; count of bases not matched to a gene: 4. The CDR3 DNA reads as TGCAGCGTTGCCAGCGGGAGTGCCGGGGAGCTGTTTTTT. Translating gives CSVASGSAGELFF.

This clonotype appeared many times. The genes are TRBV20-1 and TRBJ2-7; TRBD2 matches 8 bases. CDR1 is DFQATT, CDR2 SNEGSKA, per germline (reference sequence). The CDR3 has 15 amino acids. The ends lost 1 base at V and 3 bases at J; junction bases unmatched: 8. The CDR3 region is CSARGGTSGYYEQYF. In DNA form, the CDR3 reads TGCAGTGCTAGAGGCGGAACTAGCGGATACTACGAGCAGTACTTC.

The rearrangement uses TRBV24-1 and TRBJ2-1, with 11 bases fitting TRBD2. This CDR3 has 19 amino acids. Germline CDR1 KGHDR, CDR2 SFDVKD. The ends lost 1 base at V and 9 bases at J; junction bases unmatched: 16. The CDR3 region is CATSDLGKTSGKMRFEQFF. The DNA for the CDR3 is TGTGCCACCAGTGATTTAGGGAAGACTAGCGGGAAGATGCGCTTTGAGCAGTTCTTC.

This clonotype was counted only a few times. In DNA form, the CDR3 reads TGTGCCAGCAGCACGCGACGGAGCTCCTACGAGCAGTACTTC. Residues: CASSTRRSSYEQYF. V usage is TRBV3-1 and J usage is TRBJ2-7; D uncertain. V lost 5 bases, J lost 0 bases, and 11 bases lay in between. This CDR3 comprises 14 residues. The germline CDR1 and CDR2 sequences are LGHDT and YNNKEL (reference sequence).

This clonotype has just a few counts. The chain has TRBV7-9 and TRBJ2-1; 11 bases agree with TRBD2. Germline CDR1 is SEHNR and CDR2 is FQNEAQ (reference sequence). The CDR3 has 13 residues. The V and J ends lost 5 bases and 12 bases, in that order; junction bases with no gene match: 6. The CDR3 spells CASSTATSGGQFF. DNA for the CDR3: TGTGCCAGCAGCACTGCAACTAGCGGGGGGCAGTTCTTC.

The CDR3 coding sequence is TGTGCCAGCAGCTTTACAGGGTCGGGGAAGCCCCAGCATTTT. Its translation is CASSFTGSGKPQHF. This chain links TRBV7-2 with TRBJ1-5; TRBD1 might be the D (6 bases). Per the germline V gene, CDR1 is SGHTA and CDR2 is FQGNSA. This CDR3 spans 14 amino acids. V was trimmed by 3 bases and J by 8 bases, leaving 14 bases between them.

CDR3 residues: CASTAVSSYNEQFF. The CDR3 bases are TGCGCCAGCACGGCAGTCAGCTCCTACAATGAGCAGTTCTTC. The chain combines TRBV5-1 with TRBJ2-1; no reliable D call. In germline, CDR1 is SGHRS, CDR2 YFSETQ. V shed 6 bases and J shed 0 bases, with 10 bases lying between them. The CDR3 has 14 residues.

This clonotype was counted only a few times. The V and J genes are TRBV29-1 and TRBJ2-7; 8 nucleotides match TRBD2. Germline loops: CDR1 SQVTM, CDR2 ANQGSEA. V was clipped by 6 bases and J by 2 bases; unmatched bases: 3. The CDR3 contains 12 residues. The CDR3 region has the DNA TGCAGCGTCGGGGGGGAAACCTACGAGCAGTACTTC. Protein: CSVGGETYEQYF.

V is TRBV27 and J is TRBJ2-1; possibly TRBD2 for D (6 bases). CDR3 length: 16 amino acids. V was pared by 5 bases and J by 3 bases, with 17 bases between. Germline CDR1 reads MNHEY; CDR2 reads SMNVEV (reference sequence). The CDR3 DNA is TGTGCCAGCAGTGCTAGGAGGGGTTTCGTCTACAATGAGCAGTTCTTC. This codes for CASSARRGFVYNEQFF.

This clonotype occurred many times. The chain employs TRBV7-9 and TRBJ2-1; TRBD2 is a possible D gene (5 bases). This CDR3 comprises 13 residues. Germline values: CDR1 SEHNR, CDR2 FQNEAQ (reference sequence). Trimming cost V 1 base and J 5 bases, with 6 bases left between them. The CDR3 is CASSLVGDNEQFF. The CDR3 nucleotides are TGTGCCAGCAGCTTAGTGGGAGACAATGAGCAGTTCTTC.

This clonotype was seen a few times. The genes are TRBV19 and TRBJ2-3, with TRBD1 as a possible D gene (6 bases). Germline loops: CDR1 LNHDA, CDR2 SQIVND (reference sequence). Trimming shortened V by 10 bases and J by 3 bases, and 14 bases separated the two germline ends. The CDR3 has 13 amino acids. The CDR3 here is CATSDQGTDTQYF. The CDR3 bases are TGTGCCACCTCTGACCAGGGGACAGATACGCAGTATTTT. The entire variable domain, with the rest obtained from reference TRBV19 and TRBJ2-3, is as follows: DGGITQSPKYLFRKEGQNVTLSCEQNLNHDAMYWYRQDPGQGLRLIYYSQIVNDFQKGDIAEGYSVSREKKESFPLTVTSAQKNPTAFYLCATSDQGTDTQYFGPGTRLTVL.

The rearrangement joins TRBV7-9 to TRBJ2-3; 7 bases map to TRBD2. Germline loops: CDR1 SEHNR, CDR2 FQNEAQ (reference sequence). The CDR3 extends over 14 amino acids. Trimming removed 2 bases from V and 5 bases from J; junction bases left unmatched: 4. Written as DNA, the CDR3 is TGTGCCAGCAGCTTATCTAGCGGAGGAGATACGCAGTATTTT. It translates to CASSLSSGGDTQYF.

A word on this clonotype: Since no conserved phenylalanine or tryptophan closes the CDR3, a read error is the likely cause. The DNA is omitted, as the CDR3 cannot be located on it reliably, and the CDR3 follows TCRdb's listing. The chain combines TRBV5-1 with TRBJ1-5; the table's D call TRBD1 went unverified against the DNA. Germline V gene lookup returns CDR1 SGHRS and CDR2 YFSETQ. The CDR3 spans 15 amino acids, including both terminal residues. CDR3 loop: CASSLRGRTPALPWV.

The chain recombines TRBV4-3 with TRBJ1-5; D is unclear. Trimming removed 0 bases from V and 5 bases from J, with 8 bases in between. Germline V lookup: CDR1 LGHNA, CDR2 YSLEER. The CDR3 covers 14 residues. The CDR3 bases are TGCGCCAGCAGCCAAGACAGTAAATATCAGCCCCAGCATTTT. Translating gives CASSQDSKYQPQHF.

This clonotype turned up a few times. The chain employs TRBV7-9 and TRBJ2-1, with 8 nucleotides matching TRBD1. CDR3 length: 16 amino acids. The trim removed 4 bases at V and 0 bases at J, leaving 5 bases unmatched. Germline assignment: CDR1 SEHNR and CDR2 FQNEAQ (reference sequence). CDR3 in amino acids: CASSSWTGSSYNEQFF. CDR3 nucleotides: TGTGCCAGCAGCTCGTGGACAGGGAGCTCCTACAATGAGCAGTTCTTC. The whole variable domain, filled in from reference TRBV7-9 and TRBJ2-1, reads DTGVSQNPRHKITKRGQNVTFRCDPISEHNRLYWYRQTLGQGPEFLTYFQNEAQLEKSRLLSDRFSAERPKGSFSTLEIQRTEQGDSAMYLCASSSWTGSSYNEQFFGPGTRLTVL.

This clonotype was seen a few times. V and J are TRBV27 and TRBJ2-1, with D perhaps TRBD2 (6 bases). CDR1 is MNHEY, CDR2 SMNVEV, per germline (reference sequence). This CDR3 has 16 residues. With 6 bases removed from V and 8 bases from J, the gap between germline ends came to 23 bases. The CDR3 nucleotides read TGTGCCAGCAGCCTAGCCTGGGTCATCACGGGGGATGAGCAGTTCTTC. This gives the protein CASSLAWVITGDEQFF.

The CDR3 DNA follows: TGTGCCAGCAGTGAAGATAGCGGGAGTGCAGATACGCAGTATTTT. Its translation: CASSEDSGSADTQYF. This chain connects TRBV2 to TRBJ2-3; 9 positions match TRBD2. Looked up from germline, CDR1 is SNHLY and CDR2 is FYNNEI. The CDR3 extends over 15 amino acids. The J segment lost 4 bases and the V segment lost 1 base, leaving 3 bases of the junction unmatched.

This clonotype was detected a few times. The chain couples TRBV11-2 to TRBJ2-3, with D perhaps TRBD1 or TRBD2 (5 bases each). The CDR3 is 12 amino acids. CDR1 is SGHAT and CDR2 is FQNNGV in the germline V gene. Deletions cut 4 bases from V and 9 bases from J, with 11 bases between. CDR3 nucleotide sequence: TGTGCCAGCAGCTCGAGACAGCGGACGCAGTATTTT. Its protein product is CASSSRQRTQYF.

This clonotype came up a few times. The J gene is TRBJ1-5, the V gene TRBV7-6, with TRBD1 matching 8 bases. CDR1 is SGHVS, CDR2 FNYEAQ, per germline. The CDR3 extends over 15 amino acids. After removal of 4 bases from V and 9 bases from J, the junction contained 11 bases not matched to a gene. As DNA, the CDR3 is TGTGCCAGCAGCTCCGGGACAGGTCAAGATGCGCCCCAGCATTTT. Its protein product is CASSSGTGQDAPQHF.

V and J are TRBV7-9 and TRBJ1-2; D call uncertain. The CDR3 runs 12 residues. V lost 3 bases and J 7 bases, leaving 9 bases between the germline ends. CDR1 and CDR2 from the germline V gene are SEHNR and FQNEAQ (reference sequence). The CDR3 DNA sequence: TGTGCCAGCAGCTTTAAGGTTTCTGGCTACACCTTC. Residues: CASSFKVSGYTF.

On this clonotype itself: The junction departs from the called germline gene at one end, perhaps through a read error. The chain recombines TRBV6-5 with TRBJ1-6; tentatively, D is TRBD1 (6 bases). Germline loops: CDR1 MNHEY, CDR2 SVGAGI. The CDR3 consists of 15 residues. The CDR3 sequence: CASSSPWDTGSPLHF. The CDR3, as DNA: TGTGCCAGCAGTTCACCTTGGGACACTGGCTCACCCCTACACTTT.

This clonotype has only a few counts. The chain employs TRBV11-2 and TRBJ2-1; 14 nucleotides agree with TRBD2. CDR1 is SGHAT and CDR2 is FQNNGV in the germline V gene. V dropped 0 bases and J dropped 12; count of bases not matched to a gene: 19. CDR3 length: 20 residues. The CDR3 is CASSLDKTSGGASGYVGQFF. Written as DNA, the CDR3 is TGTGCCAGCAGCTTAGATAAGACTAGCGGGGGGGCCAGCGGATACGTCGGGCAGTTCTTC.

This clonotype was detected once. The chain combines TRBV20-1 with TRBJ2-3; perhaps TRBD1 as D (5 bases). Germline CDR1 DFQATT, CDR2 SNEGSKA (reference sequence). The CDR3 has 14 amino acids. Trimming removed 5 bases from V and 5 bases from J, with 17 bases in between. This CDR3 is CSARWGALGDTQYF. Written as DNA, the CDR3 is TGCAGTGCTCGGTGGGGCGCCCTGGGAGATACGCAGTATTTT.

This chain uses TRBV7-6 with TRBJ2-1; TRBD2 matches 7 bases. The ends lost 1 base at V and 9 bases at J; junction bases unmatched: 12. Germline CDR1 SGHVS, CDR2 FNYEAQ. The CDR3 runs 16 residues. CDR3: CASSLVRRESMSEQFF. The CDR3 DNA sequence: TGTGCCAGCAGCTTAGTTCGGCGGGAGAGTATGAGTGAGCAGTTCTTC.